Here is one TCR beta chain with its context. These data originate in a study of T cell changes during pregnancy in multiple sclerosis. Germline V gene lookup returns CDR1 SGHDT and CDR2 YYEEEE. After removal of 4 bases from V and 5 bases from J, the junction contained 14 bases not matched to a gene. The CDR3 runs 16 residues. Libraries were prepared by immunoSEQ multiplex PCR; TCRdb keeps only in-frame clonotypes and omits some of them. Here the sample spans tens of thousands of clones, 94% being singletons. The specimen was CD4+ T cells from peripheral blood mononuclear cells, collected after pregnancy. V usage is TRBV5-6 and J usage is TRBJ1-1, with TRBD1 matching 7 bases. This TCR came from a female donor with multiple sclerosis, enrolled in a pregnancy study. The CDR3 reads CASSPPTHDRVTEAFF. CDR3 nucleotides: TGTGCCAGCAGCCCCCCAACCCACGACAGGGTGACTGAAGCTTTCTTT.